One T cell receptor beta chain is described in this entry. Its target is unknown. This sample was taken from a study of T cells expressing NK-cell markers. Study-level information: Investigators obtained TCR beta repertoires from sorted CD3+CD56+NKG2C+, CD3+CD56+NKG2C- and CD3+CD56-NKG2C+ T cells.

5'RACE template switching built TCR beta cDNA with unique molecular identifiers. Reanalyzing the 5' RACE reads, TCRdb keeps one entry per CDR3 protein, without DNA. The sample data list 350,000 to 500,000 distinct CDR3 sequences. Findings and caveats of the study: In more than five donors, dominant CD3+CD56+NKG2C+ clonotypes ranked among the top 10 CD8+ clonotypes.

The CDR3 loop spans 14 amino acids. In germline, CDR1 is MDHEN, CDR2 SYDVKM. This sequence originates from a woman aged 18 to 75 in good health. Sequencing was performed on blood T cells: a sorted CD56 or NKG2C T cell subset, CD4+ or CD8+ T cells, or bulk PBMC T cells (not recorded which). The chain recombines TRBV28 with TRBJ2-3; TCRdb picks TRBD2, but there is no DNA to check that call. The CDR3 sequence is CASSFAGSRDTQYF. The complete variable domain, with remaining parts taken from reference TRBV28 and TRBJ2-3, reads DVKVTQSSRYLVKRTGEKVFLECVQDMDHENMFWYRQDPGLGLRLIYFSYDVKMKEKGDIPEGYSVSREKKERFSLILESASTNQTSMYLCASSFAGSRDTQYFGPGTRLTVL.